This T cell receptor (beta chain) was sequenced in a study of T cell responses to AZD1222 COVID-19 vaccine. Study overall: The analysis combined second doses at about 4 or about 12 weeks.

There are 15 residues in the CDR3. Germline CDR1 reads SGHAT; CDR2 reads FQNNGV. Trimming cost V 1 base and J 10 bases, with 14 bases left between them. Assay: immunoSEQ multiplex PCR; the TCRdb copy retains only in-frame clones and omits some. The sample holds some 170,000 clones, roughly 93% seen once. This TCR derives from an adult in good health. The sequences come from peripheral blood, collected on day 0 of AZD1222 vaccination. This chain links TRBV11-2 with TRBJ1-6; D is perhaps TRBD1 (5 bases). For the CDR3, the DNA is TGTGCCAGCAGCTTAGTTGGAGGGGATAGATCACCCCTCCACTTT. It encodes CASSLVGGDRSPLHF.